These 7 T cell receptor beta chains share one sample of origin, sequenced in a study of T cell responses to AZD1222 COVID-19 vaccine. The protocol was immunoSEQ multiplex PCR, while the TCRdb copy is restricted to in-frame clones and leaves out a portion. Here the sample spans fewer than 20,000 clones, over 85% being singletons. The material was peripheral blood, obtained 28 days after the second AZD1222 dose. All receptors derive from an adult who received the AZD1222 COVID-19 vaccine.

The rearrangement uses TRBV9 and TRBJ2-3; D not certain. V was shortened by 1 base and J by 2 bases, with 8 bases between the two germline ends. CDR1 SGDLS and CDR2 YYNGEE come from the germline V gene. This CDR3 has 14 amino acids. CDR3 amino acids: CASSVTSATDTQYF. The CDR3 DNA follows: TGTGCCAGCAGCGTAACCAGCGCCACAGATACGCAGTATTTT.

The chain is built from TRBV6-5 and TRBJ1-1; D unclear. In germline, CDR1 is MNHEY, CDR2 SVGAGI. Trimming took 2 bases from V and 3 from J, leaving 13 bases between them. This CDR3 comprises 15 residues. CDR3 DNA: TGTGCCAGCAGTTACACCCGGAGGTTGGACACTGAAGCTTTCTTT. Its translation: CASSYTRRLDTEAFF.

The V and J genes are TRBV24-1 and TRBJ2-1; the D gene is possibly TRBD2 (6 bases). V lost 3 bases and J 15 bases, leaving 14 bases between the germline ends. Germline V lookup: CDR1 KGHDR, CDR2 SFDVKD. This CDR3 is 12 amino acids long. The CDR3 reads CATSDRARDRFF. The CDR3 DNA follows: TGTGCCACCAGTGATCGGGCGCGGGACCGGTTCTTC.

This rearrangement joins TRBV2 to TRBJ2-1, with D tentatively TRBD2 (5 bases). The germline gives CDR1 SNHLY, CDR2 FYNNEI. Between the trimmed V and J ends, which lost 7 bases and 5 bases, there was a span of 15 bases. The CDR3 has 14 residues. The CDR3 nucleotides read TGTGCCAGCATTTTTCGGGGTGGCGACAATGAGCAGTTCTTC. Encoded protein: CASIFRGGDNEQFF.

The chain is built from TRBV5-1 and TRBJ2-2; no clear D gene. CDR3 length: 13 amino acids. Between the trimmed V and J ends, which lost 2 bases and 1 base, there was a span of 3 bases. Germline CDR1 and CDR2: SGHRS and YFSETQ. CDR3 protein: CASSLQNTGELFF. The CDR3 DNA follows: TGCGCCAGCAGCTTACAGAACACCGGGGAGCTGTTTTTT.

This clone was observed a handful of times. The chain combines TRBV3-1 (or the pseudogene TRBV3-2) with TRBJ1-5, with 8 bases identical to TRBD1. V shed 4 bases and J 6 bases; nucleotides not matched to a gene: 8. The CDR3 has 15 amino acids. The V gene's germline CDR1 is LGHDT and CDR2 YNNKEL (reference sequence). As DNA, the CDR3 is TGTGCCAGCAGCCCATCCACCGGGACAGGTCAGCCCCAGCATTTT. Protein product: CASSPSTGTGQPQHF.

For the CDR3, the DNA is TGTGCCATCAGTGAGGGACAGGCGGTGGATTCACCCCTCCACTTT. It is translated as CAISEGQAVDSPLHF. The chain couples TRBV10-3 to TRBJ1-6; 7 bases are a match to TRBD1. The CDR3 length is 15 residues. The V gene's germline CDR1 is ENHRY and CDR2 SYGVKD. With 2 bases clipped from V and 8 bases from J, the junction kept 6 bases outside the gene matches.